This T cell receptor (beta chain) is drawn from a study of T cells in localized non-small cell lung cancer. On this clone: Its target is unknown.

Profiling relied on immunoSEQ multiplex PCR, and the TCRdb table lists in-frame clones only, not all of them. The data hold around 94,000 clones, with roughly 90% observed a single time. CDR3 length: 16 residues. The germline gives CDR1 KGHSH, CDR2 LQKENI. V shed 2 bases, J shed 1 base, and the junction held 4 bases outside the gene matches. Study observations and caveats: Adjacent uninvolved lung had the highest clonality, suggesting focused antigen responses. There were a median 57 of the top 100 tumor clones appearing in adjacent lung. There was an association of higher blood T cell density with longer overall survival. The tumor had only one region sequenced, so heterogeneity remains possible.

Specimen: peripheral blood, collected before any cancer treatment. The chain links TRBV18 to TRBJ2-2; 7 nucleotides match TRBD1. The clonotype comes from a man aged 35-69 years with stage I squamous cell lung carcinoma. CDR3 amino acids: CASSPFTGENTGELFF. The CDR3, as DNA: TGTGCCAGCTCACCATTTACAGGGGAGAACACCGGGGAGCTGTTTTTT.